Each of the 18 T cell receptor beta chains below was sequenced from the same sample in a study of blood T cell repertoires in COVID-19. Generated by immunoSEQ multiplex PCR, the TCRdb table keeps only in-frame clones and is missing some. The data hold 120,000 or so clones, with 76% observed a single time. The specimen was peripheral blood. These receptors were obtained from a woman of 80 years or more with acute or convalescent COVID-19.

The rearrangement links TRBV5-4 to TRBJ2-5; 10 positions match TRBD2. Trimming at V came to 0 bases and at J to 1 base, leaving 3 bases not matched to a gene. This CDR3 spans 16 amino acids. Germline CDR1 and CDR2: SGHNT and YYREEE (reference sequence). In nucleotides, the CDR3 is TGTGCCAGCAGCTTGGGGACTAGCGGCACCCAAGAGACCCAGTACTTC. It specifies CASSLGTSGTQETQYF.

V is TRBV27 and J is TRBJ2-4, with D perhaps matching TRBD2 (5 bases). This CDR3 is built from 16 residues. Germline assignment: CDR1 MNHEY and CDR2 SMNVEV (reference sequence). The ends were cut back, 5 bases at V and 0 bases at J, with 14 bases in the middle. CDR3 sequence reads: CASSPHGILAKNIQYF. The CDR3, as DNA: TGTGCCAGCAGTCCCCACGGGATTTTAGCCAAAAACATTCAGTACTTC.

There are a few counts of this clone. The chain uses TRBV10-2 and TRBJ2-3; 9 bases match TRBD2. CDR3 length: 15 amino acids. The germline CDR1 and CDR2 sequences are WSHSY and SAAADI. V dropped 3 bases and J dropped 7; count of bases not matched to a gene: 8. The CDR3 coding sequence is TGCGCCAGCAGTGAAGTGCGGGGGGGCCCAAATACGCAGTATTTT. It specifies CASSEVRGGPNTQYF.

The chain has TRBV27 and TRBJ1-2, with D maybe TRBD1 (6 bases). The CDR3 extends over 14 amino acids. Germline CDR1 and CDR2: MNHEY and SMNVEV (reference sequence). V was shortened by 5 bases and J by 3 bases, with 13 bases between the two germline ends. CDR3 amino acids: CASSRGGEYYGYTF. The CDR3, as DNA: TGTGCCAGCAGTCGAGGGGGAGAATACTATGGCTACACCTTC.

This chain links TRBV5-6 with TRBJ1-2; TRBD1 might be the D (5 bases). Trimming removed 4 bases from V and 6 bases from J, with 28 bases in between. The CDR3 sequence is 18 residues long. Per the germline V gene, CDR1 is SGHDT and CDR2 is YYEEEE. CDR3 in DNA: TGTGCCAGCAGCCGTGGGGTCGGGACTTCAGTTTCTTACGATGGCTACACCTTC. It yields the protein CASSRGVGTSVSYDGYTF.

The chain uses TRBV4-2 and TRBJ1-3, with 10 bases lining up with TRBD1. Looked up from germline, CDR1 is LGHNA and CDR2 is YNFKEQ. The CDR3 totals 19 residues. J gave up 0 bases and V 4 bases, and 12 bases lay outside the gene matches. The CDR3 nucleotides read TGTGCCAGCAGCCGACTAGTGGGACAGGGGAGCTACTCTGGAAACACCATATATTTT. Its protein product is CASSRLVGQGSYSGNTIYF.

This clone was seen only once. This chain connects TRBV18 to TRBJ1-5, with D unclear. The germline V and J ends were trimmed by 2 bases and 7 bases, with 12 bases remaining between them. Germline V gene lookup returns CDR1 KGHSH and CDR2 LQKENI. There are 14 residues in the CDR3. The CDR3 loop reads CASSPNTARQPQHF. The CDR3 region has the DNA TGTGCCAGCTCACCAAACACAGCCCGCCAGCCCCAGCATTTT.

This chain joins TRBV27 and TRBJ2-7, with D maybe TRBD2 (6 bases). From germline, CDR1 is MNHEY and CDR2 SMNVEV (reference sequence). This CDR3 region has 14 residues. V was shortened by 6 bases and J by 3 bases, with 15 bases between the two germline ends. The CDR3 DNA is TGTGCCAGCAGCTCCATGAGGGGAGGCTACGAGCAGTACTTC. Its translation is CASSSMRGGYEQYF.

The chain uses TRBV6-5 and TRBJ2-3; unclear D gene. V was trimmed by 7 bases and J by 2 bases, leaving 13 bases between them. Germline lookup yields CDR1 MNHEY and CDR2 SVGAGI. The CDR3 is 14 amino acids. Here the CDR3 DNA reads TGTGCCAGCACAAAGGTACAGTCCACAGATACGCAGTATTTT. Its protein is CASTKVQSTDTQYF.

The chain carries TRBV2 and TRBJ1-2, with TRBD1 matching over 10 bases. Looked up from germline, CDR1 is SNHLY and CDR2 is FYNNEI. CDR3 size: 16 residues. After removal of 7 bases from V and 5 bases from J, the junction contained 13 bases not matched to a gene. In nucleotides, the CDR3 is TGTGCCAGCATTACGAACGGACAGGGGGGATCTTATGGCTACACCTTC. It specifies CASITNGQGGSYGYTF.

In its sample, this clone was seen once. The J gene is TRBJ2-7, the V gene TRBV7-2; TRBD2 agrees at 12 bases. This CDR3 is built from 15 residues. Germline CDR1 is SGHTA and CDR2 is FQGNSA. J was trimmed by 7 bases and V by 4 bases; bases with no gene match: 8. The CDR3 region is CASSSLAGGPGEQYF. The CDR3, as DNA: TGTGCCAGCAGCTCTCTAGCGGGAGGGCCAGGGGAGCAGTACTTC.

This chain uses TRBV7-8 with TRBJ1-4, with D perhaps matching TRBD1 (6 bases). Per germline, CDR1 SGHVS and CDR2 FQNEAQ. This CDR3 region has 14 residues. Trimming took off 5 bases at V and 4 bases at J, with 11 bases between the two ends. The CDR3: CASSPGQLNEKLFF. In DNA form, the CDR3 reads TGTGCCAGCAGCCCCGGACAGCTTAATGAAAAACTGTTTTTT.

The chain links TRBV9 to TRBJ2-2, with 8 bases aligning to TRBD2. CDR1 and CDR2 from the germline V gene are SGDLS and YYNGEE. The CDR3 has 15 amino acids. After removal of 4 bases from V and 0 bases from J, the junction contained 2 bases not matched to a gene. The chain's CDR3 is CASSRGLANTGELFF. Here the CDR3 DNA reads TGTGCCAGCAGCCGGGGACTAGCGAACACCGGGGAGCTGTTTTTT. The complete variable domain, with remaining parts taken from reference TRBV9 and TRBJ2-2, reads DSGVTQTPKHLITATGQRVTLRCSPRSGDLSVYWYQQSLDQGLQFLIQYYNGEERAKGNILERFSAQQFPDLHSELNLSSLELGDSALYFCASSRGLANTGELFFGEGSRLTVL.

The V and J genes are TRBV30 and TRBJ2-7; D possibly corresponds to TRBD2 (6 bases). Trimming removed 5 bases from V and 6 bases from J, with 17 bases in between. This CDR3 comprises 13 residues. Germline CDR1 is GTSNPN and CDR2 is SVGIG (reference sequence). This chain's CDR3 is CAWRLGGVSEQYF. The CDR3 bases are TGTGCCTGGCGCCTGGGCGGGGTCTCCGAGCAGTACTTC.

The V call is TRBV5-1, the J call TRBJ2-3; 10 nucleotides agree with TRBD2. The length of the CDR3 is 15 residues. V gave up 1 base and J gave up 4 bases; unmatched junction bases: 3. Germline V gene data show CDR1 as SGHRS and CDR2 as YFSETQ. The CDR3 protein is CASSLISGGPDTQYF. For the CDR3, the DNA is TGCGCCAGCAGCTTGATTAGCGGGGGGCCAGATACGCAGTATTTT.

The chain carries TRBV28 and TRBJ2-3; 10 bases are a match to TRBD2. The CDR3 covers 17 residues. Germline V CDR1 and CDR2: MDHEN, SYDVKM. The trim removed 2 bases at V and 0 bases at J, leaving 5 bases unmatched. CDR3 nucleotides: TGTGCCAGCAGTTTAGAGTATAGCGGGAGGAGCACAGATACGCAGTATTTT. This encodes CASSLEYSGRSTDTQYF. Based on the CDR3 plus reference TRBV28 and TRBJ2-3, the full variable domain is DVKVTQSSRYLVKRTGEKVFLECVQDMDHENMFWYRQDPGLGLRLIYFSYDVKMKEKGDIPEGYSVSREKKERFSLILESASTNQTSMYLCASSLEYSGRSTDTQYFGPGTRLTVL.

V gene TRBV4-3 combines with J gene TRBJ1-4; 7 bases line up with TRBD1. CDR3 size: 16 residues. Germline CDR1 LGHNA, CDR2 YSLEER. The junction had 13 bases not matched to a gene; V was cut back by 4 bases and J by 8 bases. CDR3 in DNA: TGCGCCAGCAGCCCGAACTTCGGACAGGTGTGGGAAAAACTGTTTTTT. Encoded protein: CASSPNFGQVWEKLFF.

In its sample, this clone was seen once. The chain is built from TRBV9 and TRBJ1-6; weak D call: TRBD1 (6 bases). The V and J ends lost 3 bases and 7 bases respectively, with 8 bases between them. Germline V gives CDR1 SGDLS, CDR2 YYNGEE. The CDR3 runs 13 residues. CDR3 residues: CASSETGNSPLHF. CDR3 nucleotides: TGTGCCAGCAGCGAAACAGGGAATTCACCCCTCCACTTT.